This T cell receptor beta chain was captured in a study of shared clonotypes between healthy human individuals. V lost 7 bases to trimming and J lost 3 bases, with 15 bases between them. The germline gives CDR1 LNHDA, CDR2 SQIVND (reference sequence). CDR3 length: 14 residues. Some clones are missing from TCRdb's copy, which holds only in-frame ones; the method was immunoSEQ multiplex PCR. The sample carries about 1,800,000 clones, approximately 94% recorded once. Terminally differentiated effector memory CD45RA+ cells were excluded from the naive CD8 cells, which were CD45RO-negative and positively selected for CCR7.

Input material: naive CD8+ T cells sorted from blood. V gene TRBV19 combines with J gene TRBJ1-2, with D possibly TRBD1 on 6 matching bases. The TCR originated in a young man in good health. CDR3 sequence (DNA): TGTGCCAGTACTTTGAGGGGGAGCTACTATGGCTACACCTTC. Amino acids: CASTLRGSYYGYTF.